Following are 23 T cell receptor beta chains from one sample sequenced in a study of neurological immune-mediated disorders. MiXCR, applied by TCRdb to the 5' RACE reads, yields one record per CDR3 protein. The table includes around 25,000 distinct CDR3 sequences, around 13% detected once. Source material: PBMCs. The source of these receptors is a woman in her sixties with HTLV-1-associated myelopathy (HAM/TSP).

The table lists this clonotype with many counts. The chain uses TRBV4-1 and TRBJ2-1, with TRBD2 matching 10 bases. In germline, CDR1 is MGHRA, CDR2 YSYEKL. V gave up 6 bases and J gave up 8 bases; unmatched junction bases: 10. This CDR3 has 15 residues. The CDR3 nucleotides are TGCGCCAGCAGAAGGACTAGCGGCCCTTGGGATGAGCAGTTCTTC. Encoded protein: CASRRTSGPWDEQFF.

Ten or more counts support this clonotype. CDR3 protein: CASSLVISGANVLTF. CDR3 in DNA: TGCGCCAGCAGCTTGGTAATTTCTGGGGCCAACGTCCTGACTTTC. V usage is TRBV5-1 and J usage is TRBJ2-6; D gene ambiguous. There are 15 residues in the CDR3. The germline V and J ends were trimmed by 0 bases and 1 base, with 5 bases remaining between them. Germline V lookup: CDR1 SGHRS, CDR2 YFSETQ.

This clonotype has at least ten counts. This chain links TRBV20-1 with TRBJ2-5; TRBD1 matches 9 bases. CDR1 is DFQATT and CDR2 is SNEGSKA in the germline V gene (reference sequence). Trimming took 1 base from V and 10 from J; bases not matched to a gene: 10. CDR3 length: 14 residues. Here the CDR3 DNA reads TGCAGTGCTAGAGGCGGACAGGGGTGGGGGGGCCAGTACTTC. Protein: CSARGGQGWGGQYF.

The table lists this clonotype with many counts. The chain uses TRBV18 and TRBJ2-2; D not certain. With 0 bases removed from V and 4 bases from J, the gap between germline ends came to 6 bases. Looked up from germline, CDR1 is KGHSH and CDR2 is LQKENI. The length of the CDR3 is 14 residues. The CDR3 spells CASSPPTGTGELFF. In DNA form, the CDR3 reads TGTGCCAGCTCACCACCGACGGGCACCGGGGAGCTGTTTTTT.

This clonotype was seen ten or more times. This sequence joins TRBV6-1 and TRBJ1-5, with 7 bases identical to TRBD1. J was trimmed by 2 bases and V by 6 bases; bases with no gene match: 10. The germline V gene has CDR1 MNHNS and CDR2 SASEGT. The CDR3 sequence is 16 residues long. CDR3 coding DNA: TGTGCCAGCAGCAGTCCGGGACAGACGGGCAATCAGCCCCAGCATTTT. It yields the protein CASSSPGQTGNQPQHF.

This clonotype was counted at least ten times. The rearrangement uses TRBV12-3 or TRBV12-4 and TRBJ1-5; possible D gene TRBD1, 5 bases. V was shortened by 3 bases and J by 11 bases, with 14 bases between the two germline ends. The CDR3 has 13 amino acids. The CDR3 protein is CASSFIGALSQHF. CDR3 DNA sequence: TGTGCCAGCAGTTTTATTGGGGCTCTTTCCCAGCATTTT.

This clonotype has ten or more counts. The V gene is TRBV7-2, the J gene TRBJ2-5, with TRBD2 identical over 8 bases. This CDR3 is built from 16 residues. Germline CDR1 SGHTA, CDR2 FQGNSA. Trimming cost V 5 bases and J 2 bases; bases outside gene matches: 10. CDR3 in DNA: TGTGCCAGCAGCATCTACGTGCAGCGGGGGCAAGAGACCCAGTACTTC. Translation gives CASSIYVQRGQETQYF.

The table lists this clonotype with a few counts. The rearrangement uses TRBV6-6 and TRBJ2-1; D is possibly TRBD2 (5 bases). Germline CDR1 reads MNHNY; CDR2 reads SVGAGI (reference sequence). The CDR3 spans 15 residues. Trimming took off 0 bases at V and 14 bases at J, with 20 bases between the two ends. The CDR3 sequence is CASSYSPAVHAGEFF. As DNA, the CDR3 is TGTGCCAGCAGTTACTCCCCAGCGGTCCATGCGGGCGAGTTCTTC.

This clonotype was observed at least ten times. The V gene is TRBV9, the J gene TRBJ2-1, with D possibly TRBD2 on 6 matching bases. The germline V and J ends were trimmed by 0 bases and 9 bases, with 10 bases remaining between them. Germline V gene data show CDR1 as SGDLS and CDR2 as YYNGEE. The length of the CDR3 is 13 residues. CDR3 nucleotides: TGTGCCAGCAGCGTAGTGGTGGAGGGTGAGCAGTTCTTC. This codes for CASSVVVEGEQFF.

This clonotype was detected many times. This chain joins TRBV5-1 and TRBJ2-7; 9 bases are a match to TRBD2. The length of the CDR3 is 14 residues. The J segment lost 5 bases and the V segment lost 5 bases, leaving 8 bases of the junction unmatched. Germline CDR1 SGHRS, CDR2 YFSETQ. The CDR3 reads CASRLVAGDNEQYF. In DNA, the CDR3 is TGCGCCAGCAGGCTGGTAGCGGGAGACAACGAGCAGTACTTC.

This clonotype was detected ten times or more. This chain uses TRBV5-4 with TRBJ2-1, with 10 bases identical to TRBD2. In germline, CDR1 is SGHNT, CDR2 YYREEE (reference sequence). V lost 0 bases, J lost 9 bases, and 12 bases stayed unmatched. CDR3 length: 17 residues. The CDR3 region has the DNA TGTGCCAGCAGCTTGGGGCGGGCTAGCGGGGGTCTCAGTGAGCAGTTCTTC. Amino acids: CASSLGRASGGLSEQFF. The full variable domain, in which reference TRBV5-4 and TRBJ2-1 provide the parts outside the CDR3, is ETGVTQSPTHLIKTRGQQVTLRCSSQSGHNTVSWYQQALGQGPQFIFQYYREEENGRGNFPPRFSGLQFPNYSSELNVNALELDDSALYLCASSLGRASGGLSEQFFGPGTRLTVL.

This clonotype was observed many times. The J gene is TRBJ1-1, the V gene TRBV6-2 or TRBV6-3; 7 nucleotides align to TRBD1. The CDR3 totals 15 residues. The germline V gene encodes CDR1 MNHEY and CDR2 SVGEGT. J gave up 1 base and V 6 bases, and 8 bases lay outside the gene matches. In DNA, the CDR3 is TGTGCCAGCAGACGTGGCGGGACAGCGAACACTGAAGCTTTCTTT. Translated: CASRRGGTANTEAFF.

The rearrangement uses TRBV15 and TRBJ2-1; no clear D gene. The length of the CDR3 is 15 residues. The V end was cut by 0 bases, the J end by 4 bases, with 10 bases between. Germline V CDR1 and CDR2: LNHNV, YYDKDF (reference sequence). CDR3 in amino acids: CATSRDSGVYNEQFF. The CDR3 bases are TGTGCCACCAGCAGAGATTCTGGGGTATACAATGAGCAGTTCTTC.

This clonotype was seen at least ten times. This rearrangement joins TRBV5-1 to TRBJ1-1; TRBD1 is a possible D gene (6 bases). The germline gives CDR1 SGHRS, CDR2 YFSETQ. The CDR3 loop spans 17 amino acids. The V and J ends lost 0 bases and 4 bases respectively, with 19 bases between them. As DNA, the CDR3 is TGCGCCAGCAGCTTGGTGGCGGGGGGCGACGGAAGCACTGAAGCTTTCTTT. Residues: CASSLVAGGDGSTEAFF. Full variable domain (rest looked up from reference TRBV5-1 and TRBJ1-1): KAGVTQTPRYLIKTRGQQVTLSCSPISGHRSVSWYQQTPGQGLQFLFEYFSETQRNKGNFPGRFSGRQFSNSRSEMNVSTLELGDSALYLCASSLVAGGDGSTEAFFGQGTRLTVV.

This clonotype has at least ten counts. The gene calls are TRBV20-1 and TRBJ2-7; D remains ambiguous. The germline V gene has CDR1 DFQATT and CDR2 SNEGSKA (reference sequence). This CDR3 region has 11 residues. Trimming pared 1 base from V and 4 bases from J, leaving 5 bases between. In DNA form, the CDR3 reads TGCAGTGCTAGAGGACCGTACGAGCAGTACTTC. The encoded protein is CSARGPYEQYF.

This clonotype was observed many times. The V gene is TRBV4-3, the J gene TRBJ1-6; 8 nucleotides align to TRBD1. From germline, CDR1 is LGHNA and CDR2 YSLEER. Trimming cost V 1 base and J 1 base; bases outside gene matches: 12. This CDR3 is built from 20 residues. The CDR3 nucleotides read TGCGCCAGCAGCCAAGCGGCTCGGGACAGGAGGAGGTCCTATAATTCACCCCTCCACTTT. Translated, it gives CASSQAARDRRRSYNSPLHF.

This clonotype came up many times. CDR3 nucleotides: TGCGCCAGCAGCTTGCCGACCCCCTACAATGAGCAGTTCTTC. This gives the protein CASSLPTPYNEQFF. The V and J genes are TRBV5-1 and TRBJ2-1; D unclear. The CDR3 is 14 amino acids. Trimming removed 1 base at V and 2 bases at J, with 7 bases between. Germline CDR1 SGHRS, CDR2 YFSETQ.

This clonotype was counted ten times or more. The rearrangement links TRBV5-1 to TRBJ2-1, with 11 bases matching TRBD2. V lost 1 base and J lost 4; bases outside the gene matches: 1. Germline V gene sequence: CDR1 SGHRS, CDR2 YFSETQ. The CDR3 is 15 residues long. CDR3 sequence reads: CASSLSSGRYNEQFF. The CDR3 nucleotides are TGCGCCAGCAGCTTGTCTAGCGGGAGGTACAATGAGCAGTTCTTC.

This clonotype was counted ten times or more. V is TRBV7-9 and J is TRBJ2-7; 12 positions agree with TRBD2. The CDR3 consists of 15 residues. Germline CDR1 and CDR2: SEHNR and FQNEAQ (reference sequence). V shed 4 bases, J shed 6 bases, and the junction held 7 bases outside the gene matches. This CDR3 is CASSSPSGGAGEQYF. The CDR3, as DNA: TGTGCCAGCAGCTCTCCTAGCGGGGGGGCGGGCGAGCAGTACTTC.

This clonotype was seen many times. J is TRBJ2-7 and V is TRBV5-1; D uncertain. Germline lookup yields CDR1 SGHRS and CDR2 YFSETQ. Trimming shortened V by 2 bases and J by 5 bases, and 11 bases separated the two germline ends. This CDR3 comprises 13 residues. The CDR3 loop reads CASSFSPPNEQYF. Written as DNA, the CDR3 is TGCGCCAGCAGCTTCTCCCCACCGAACGAGCAGTACTTC.

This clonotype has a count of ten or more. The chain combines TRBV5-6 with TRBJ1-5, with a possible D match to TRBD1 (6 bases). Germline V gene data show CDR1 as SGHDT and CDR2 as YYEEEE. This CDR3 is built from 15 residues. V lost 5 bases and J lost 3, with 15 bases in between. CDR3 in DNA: TGTGCCAGCAGTCTTATACAGGGTAACAATCAGCCCCAGCATTTT. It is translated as CASSLIQGNNQPQHF. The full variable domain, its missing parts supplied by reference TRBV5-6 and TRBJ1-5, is DAGVTQSPTHLIKTRGQQVTLRCSPKSGHDTVSWYQQALGQGPQFIFQYYEEEERQRGNFPDRFSGHQFPNYSSELNVNALLLGDSALYLCASSLIQGNNQPQHFGDGTRLSIL.

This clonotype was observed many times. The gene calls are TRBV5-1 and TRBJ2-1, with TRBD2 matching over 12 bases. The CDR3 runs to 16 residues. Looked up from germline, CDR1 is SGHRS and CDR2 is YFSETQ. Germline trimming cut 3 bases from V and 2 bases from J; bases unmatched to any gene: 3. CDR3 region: CASSSRTSGTYNEQFF. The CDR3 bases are TGCGCCAGCAGCTCCCGGACTAGCGGGACCTACAATGAGCAGTTCTTC.

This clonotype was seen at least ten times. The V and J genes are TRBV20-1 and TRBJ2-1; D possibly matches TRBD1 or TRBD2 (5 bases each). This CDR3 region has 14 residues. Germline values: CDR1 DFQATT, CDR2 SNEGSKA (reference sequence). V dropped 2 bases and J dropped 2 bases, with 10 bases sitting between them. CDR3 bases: TGCAGTGCTAGACGGGGCCGAACCTACAATGAGCAGTTCTTC. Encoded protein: CSARRGRTYNEQFF.